This T cell receptor beta chain emerged from a study of PD-1 blockade in classical Hodgkin lymphoma. This CDR3 contains 14 residues. CDR1 is MNHEY, CDR2 SVGAGI, per germline. J was trimmed by 10 bases and V by 2 bases; bases with no gene match: 7. TCRdb's copy holds only in-frame clones and misses some; the assay was immunoSEQ multiplex PCR. The sample records roughly 150,000 clones, around four fifths being singletons. Every single patient, without exception, relapsed after autologous stem cell transplantation, and brentuximab vedotin exposure varied. Sequencing was performed on peripheral blood mononuclear cells (PBMCs), taken before the second cycle of nivolumab. The source of this sequence is a human donor with classical Hodgkin lymphoma. The rearrangement links TRBV6-5 to TRBJ1-1; TRBD1 matches at 10 bases. CDR3 bases: TGTGCCAGCAGTTACCGGGACAGGGGTGGAGGAGCTTTCTTT. Translation gives CASSYRDRGGGAFF.